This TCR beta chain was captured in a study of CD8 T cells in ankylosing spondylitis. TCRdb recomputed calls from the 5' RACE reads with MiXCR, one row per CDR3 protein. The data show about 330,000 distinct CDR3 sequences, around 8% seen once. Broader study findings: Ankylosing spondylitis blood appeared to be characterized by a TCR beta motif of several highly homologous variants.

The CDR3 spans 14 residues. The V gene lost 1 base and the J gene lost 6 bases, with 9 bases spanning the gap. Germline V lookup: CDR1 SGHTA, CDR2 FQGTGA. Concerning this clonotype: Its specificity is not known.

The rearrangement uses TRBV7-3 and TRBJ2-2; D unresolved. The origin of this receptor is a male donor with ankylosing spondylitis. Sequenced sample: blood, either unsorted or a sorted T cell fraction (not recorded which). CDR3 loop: CASSLNLGAGELFF. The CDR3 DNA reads TGTGCCAGCAGCTTAAATCTTGGGGCCGGGGAGCTGTTTTTT.